The present T cell receptor beta chain was sequenced within a study of regulatory T cells in long-lasting Graves disease. Overall study findings and caveats: The study found TRBV28, TRBJ1-2 and TRBJ2-5 favored in persistent disease. New patients shared about 910 public clonotypes, and persistent patients shared more, with under 3,500.

Time point defined: newly diagnosed GD, antithyroid drugs for less than 3 months. Following extraction of RNA from PBMCs, that RNA was used to make the TCR library. Combining iRepertoire HTBI primers with Arm-PCR of CDR3 regions, the authors built TCR beta libraries. TCRdb itself ran the multiplex PCR reads through MiXCR, one entry per CDR3 protein. Here the sample spans approximately 560,000 distinct CDR3 sequences, around 16% being singletons. Regarding this clonotype: What it recognizes is unknown.

With 4 bases clipped from V and 6 bases from J, the junction kept 3 bases outside the gene matches. CDR1 LGHNA and CDR2 YNFKEQ come from the germline V gene. The CDR3 consists of 15 residues. These same data were also listed under a study on T cells in Graves' hyperthyroidism and ophthalmopathy. That work adds: Absence of ophthalmopathy progression within 18 months defined stable Graves' hyperthyroidism.

The V gene is TRBV4-2, the J gene TRBJ2-2; 12 nucleotides agree with TRBD2. The sequencing here drew on peripheral blood mononuclear cells (PBMCs), taken at new diagnosis, from a patient treated with antithyroid drugs. The origin of this receptor is a young man with Graves disease. DNA for the CDR3: TGTGCCAGCAGCCTGCGACTAGCGGGAGCCGGGGAGCTGTTTTTT. It yields the protein CASSLRLAGAGELFF.